The 16 T cell receptor beta chains below were found in one sample sequenced in a study of OX40 agonist ivuxolimab in advanced cancers. Here immunoSEQ multiplex PCR was the method, and the copy in TCRdb shows in-frame clones only, minus some. The data contain some 140,000 clones, 90% of them singletons. The specimen was CD4+ or CD8+ T cells sorted from blood, collected in a trial of the OX40 agonist ivuxolimab. All receptors come from an adult with an advanced solid tumor such as melanoma, head and neck, liver or kidney cancer.

This clone occurred once. This chain links TRBV11-1 with TRBJ1-4, with D maybe TRBD1 (5 bases). The CDR3 is 19 amino acids. CDR1 is SGHAT and CDR2 is FQDESV in the germline V gene (reference sequence). V shed 4 bases and J shed 2 bases, with 23 bases lying between them. CDR3 amino acids: CASSSGAGTQFRTNEKLFF. CDR3 coding DNA: TGTGCCAGCAGCTCCGGAGCTGGGACGCAATTTCGGACTAATGAAAAACTGTTTTTT.

The chain joins TRBV7-3 to TRBJ1-2, with unresolved D. This CDR3 contains 13 residues. Deletions cut 2 bases from V and 4 bases from J, with 8 bases between. The germline CDR1 and CDR2 sequences are SGHTA and FQGTGA. CDR3 loop: CASSLETSYGYTF. DNA of the CDR3: TGTGCCAGCAGCTTAGAGACGTCCTATGGCTACACCTTC.

This chain uses TRBV19 with TRBJ1-2; TRBD1 aligns across 8 bases. V lost 9 bases and J lost 8; bases outside the gene matches: 20. Germline CDR1 is LNHDA and CDR2 is SQIVND (reference sequence). CDR3 size: 16 residues. The CDR3 sequence: CASNPVGQVDVGGYTF. The CDR3 region has the DNA TGTGCCAGCAACCCGGTGGGACAGGTCGACGTGGGGGGCTACACCTTC. Filled out from reference TRBV19 and TRBJ1-2, the complete variable domain reads DGGITQSPKYLFRKEGQNVTLSCEQNLNHDAMYWYRQDPGQGLRLIYYSQIVNDFQKGDIAEGYSVSREKKESFPLTVTSAQKNPTAFYLCASNPVGQVDVGGYTFGSGTRLTVV.

The V and J genes are TRBV7-3 and TRBJ2-1; 8 bases are a match to TRBD2. Germline V CDR1 and CDR2: SGHTA, FQGTGA. The CDR3 runs to 14 residues. With 2 bases clipped from V and 4 bases from J, the junction kept 1 base outside the gene matches. The CDR3: CASSLGGRYNEQFF. DNA for the CDR3: TGTGCCAGCAGCTTAGGCGGGAGGTACAATGAGCAGTTCTTC.

The V and J genes are TRBV5-4 and TRBJ2-2; D ambiguous. CDR1 SGHNT and CDR2 YYREEE come from the germline V gene (reference sequence). The CDR3 runs to 16 residues. V dropped 2 bases and J dropped 0 bases, with 11 bases sitting between them. The CDR3 region is CASSLVTTPNTGELFF. CDR3 bases: TGTGCCAGCAGCTTAGTAACTACCCCGAACACCGGGGAGCTGTTTTTT.

The J gene is TRBJ2-1, the V gene TRBV4-1, with D maybe TRBD2 (5 bases). With 8 bases removed from V and 8 bases from J, the gap between germline ends came to 22 bases. Germline V gene sequence: CDR1 MGHRA, CDR2 YSYEKL. The length of the CDR3 is 15 residues. CDR3 sequence: CASGEPGRGSYEQFF. The CDR3 DNA is TGCGCCAGCGGGGAACCGGGAAGAGGTTCCTATGAGCAGTTCTTC.

J is TRBJ2-7 and V is TRBV5-4, with no clear D. CDR1 SGHNT and CDR2 YYREEE come from the germline V gene (reference sequence). Trimming pared 3 bases from V and 2 bases from J, leaving 3 bases between. The CDR3 length is 11 residues. CDR3 sequence: CASSSAYEQYF. Written as DNA, the CDR3 is TGTGCCAGCAGCTCAGCCTACGAGCAGTACTTC.

V gene TRBV21-1 combines with J gene TRBJ1-4; the table assigns TRBD1, which was not confirmed against the DNA. TRBV21-1 is flagged as a pseudogene. The length of the CDR3 is 14 residues. The CDR3 DNA follows: TGTGCCAGCAGCAACAACAGACCTAATGAAAAACTGTTTTTT. Its translation: CASSNNRPNEKLFF.

The rearrangement joins TRBV21-1 to TRBJ2-7; the table's D call TRBD2 went unverified against the DNA. TRBV21-1 is termed a pseudogene. The CDR3 loop spans 18 amino acids. The CDR3 loop is CASSKAPAGEGPSLEQYF. The CDR3 DNA reads TGTGCCAGCAGCAAAGCTCCCGCCGGGGAGGGTCCCTCTCTCGAGCAGTACTTC.

The rearrangement links TRBV6-1 to TRBJ1-1; a weak D match, TRBD1 (6 bases). The germline gives CDR1 MNHNS, CDR2 SASEGT. CDR3 size: 14 residues. V was clipped by 5 bases and J by 3 bases, with 13 bases between them. This CDR3 is CASSLQGIYTEAFF. Here the CDR3 DNA reads TGTGCCAGCAGTCTACAGGGAATATACACTGAAGCTTTCTTT.

The chain recombines TRBV6-1 with TRBJ1-3, with a weak D call TRBD1 (5 bases). The CDR3 sequence is 15 residues long. CDR1 is MNHNS, CDR2 SASEGT, per germline. Deletions cut 2 bases from V and 0 bases from J, with 8 bases between. This CDR3 is CASSEYRSSGNTIYF. For the CDR3, the DNA is TGTGCCAGCAGTGAATACAGGAGCTCTGGAAACACCATATATTTT.

The chain couples TRBV12-5 to TRBJ1-3; possible D gene TRBD1, 6 bases. Trimming pared 9 bases from V and 0 bases from J, leaving 18 bases between. Germline-derived CDR1 and CDR2 are LGHNT and FRNRAP. The CDR3 runs to 16 residues. The CDR3 region has the DNA TGTGCTAGCCATTCCCAGGGGCAACCCTCTGGAAACACCATATATTTT. Residues: CASHSQGQPSGNTIYF.

The chain couples TRBV19 to TRBJ2-7; D is possibly TRBD1 (6 bases). This CDR3 is 14 amino acids long. Trimming shortened V by 5 bases and J by 3 bases, and 14 bases separated the two germline ends. Per germline, CDR1 LNHDA and CDR2 SQIVND (reference sequence). In DNA, the CDR3 is TGTGCCAGTAGTTTGGGACACCCAAACTACGAGCAGTACTTC. Its protein is CASSLGHPNYEQYF.

The chain carries TRBV9 and TRBJ2-3; D not certain. The CDR3 loop spans 16 amino acids. Germline CDR1 reads SGDLS; CDR2 reads YYNGEE. Trimming shortened V by 2 bases and J by 9 bases, and 22 bases separated the two germline ends. The CDR3, as DNA: TGTGCCAGCAGCGTGTCTTGGGTTAGTGGGGTAAGAACGCAGTATTTT. This gives the protein CASSVSWVSGVRTQYF.

This clone was seen once. CDR3 nucleotide sequence: TGTGCCAGCAGCGACGGGACAACGAGGGGTGAGCAGTTCTTC. The encoded protein is CASSDGTTRGEQFF. The rearrangement links TRBV9 to TRBJ2-1; tentative D call: TRBD1 (6 bases). The CDR3 is 14 amino acids. Per the germline V gene, CDR1 is SGDLS and CDR2 is YYNGEE. V was pared by 3 bases and J by 9 bases, with 16 bases between.

This clone occurred once. The gene calls are TRBV7-9 and TRBJ2-2; 7 nucleotides align to TRBD1. Germline V gene lookup returns CDR1 SEHNR and CDR2 FQNEAQ (reference sequence). There are 14 residues in the CDR3. V lost 5 bases to trimming and J lost 2 bases; unmatched junction nucleotides: 2. Here the CDR3 DNA reads TGTGCCAGCAGCGGACAGGCCAACACCGGGGAGCTGTTTTTT. Its translation: CASSGQANTGELFF.